A single sample gave rise to the 27 T cell receptor beta chains below, sequenced in a study of blood T cell repertoires in COVID-19. Sequenced by immunoSEQ multiplex PCR; TCRdb stores in-frame clones only, minus some. This sample has over 90,000 clones; more than 75% occur once, and the top ten carry about 2.9%. The material sequenced was peripheral blood. The receptors were gathered from a man in his fifties or sixties with active or convalescent COVID-19.

The rearrangement links TRBV27 to TRBJ2-3, with D perhaps matching TRBD2 (5 bases). Trimming removed 2 bases at V and 7 bases at J, with 13 bases between. CDR3 length: 14 residues. The germline CDR1 and CDR2 sequences are MNHEY and SMNVEV (reference sequence). The CDR3 nucleotides read TGTGCCAGCAGTTTAGCCTTACTAGACTATACGCAGTATTTT. Translation gives CASSLALLDYTQYF.

The gene calls are TRBV28 and TRBJ2-5, with TRBD1 matching 9 bases. With 2 bases clipped from V and 5 bases from J, the junction kept 9 bases outside the gene matches. This CDR3 has 16 residues. CDR1 MDHEN and CDR2 SYDVKM come from the germline V gene. The DNA for the CDR3 is TGTGCCAGCAGTTTAATCGATGGGGACAGGGCGGAGACCCAGTACTTC. Its protein is CASSLIDGDRAETQYF.

J is TRBJ1-1 and V is TRBV28, with D unclear. V was shortened by 2 bases and J by 7 bases, with 8 bases between the two germline ends. CDR3 length: 12 residues. Germline V CDR1 and CDR2: MDHEN, SYDVKM. The DNA for the CDR3 is TGTGCCAGCAGTTTAGGGCTCCTTGAAGCTTTCTTT. Protein product: CASSLGLLEAFF.

The chain links TRBV19 to TRBJ1-2; D is perhaps TRBD1 (5 bases). This CDR3 contains 14 residues. CDR1 and CDR2 (germline): LNHDA, SQIVND (reference sequence). Trimming shortened V by 1 base and J by 4 bases, and 10 bases separated the two germline ends. The CDR3 DNA is TGTGCCAGTAGTATAGGAGGACACTCCTATGGCTACACCTTC. It yields the protein CASSIGGHSYGYTF.

The chain couples TRBV5-1 to TRBJ1-2, with D maybe TRBD1 (5 bases). V was clipped by 4 bases and J by 1 base, with 8 bases between them. The germline gives CDR1 SGHRS, CDR2 YFSETQ. This CDR3 region has 13 residues. CDR3 loop: CASSHDSNYGYTF. CDR3 nucleotide sequence: TGCGCCAGCAGCCATGACAGTAACTATGGCTACACCTTC.

The chain combines TRBV18 with TRBJ2-1; 12 bases line up with TRBD1. CDR1 and CDR2 (germline): KGHSH, LQKENI. The CDR3 totals 16 residues. After removal of 5 bases from V and 4 bases from J, the junction contained 6 bases not matched to a gene. The CDR3 region has the DNA TGTGCCAGCTCAACCGGGACAGGGGGCTCTTACAATGAGCAGTTCTTC. Its translation: CASSTGTGGSYNEQFF.

The chain couples TRBV19 to TRBJ1-1; D unclear. This CDR3 region has 16 residues. The V gene's germline CDR1 is LNHDA and CDR2 SQIVND (reference sequence). V lost 5 bases to trimming and J lost 0 bases, with 16 bases between them. DNA of the CDR3: TGTGCCAGTAGTGACTGGCGGTTTCGGGTGAACACTGAAGCTTTCTTT. It encodes CASSDWRFRVNTEAFF.

The rearrangement links TRBV7-2 to TRBJ2-7, with 11 bases aligning to TRBD1. Germline V CDR1 and CDR2: SGHTA, FQGNSA. J was trimmed by 2 bases and V by 5 bases; bases with no gene match: 5. This CDR3 has 15 amino acids. For the CDR3, the DNA is TGTGCCAGCAGCCCTGGACAGGGGGCGACCTACGAGCAGTACTTC. The encoded protein is CASSPGQGATYEQYF. Complete variable domain (other parts from reference TRBV7-2 and TRBJ2-7): GAGVSQSPSNKVTEKGKDVELRCDPISGHTALYWYRQSLGQGLEFLIYFQGNSAPDKSGLPSDRFSAERTGGSVSTLTIQRTQQEDSAVYLCASSPGQGATYEQYFGPGTRLTVT.

V gene TRBV5-4 combines with J gene TRBJ2-2; TRBD1 matches at 8 bases. The CDR3 covers 15 residues. Germline V gene sequence: CDR1 SGHNT, CDR2 YYREEE (reference sequence). J was trimmed by 8 bases and V by 3 bases; bases with no gene match: 9. CDR3 sequence reads: CASSSSRTGSGELFF. The CDR3 coding sequence is TGTGCCAGCAGCTCATCTAGGACAGGGTCTGGGGAGCTGTTTTTT.

Turning to this clone: A read error may account for a junction end that differs from germline. The V and J genes are TRBV14 and TRBJ2-1, with 10 bases fitting TRBD1. Per the germline V gene, CDR1 is SGHDN and CDR2 is FVKESK. CDR3 length: 12 amino acids. In nucleotides, the CDR3 is TGTGCCAGCAGCCAAGCCGGGACAGGGGTCCTCTTC. Its protein product is CASSQAGTGVLF.

The genes are TRBV29-1 and TRBJ2-6, with D uncertain. Germline V CDR1 and CDR2: SQVTM, ANQGSEA. V gave up 6 bases and J gave up 4 bases, with 7 bases separating them. The CDR3 is made up of 12 amino acids. The CDR3 nucleotides are TGCAGCGTACGGTCAGGGGCCAACGTCCTGACTTTC. This translates into CSVRSGANVLTF.

The chain employs TRBV18 and TRBJ2-5; the match to TRBD1 covers 8 bases. The junction had 3 bases not matched to a gene; V was cut back by 2 bases and J by 4 bases. The CDR3 runs 14 residues. Germline V CDR1 and CDR2: KGHSH, LQKENI. This CDR3 reads CASSPKTGGETQYF. As DNA, the CDR3 is TGTGCCAGCTCACCAAAAACAGGGGGAGAGACCCAGTACTTC.

This clone has only one observation. The V gene is TRBV19, the J gene TRBJ2-2; no firm D call. In germline, CDR1 is LNHDA, CDR2 SQIVND (reference sequence). The CDR3 spans 13 residues. V was pared by 1 base and J by 4 bases, with 4 bases between. The CDR3 loop reads CASSIGSTGELFF. For the CDR3, the DNA is TGTGCCAGTAGTATAGGGAGCACCGGGGAGCTGTTTTTT. Drawing the rest from reference TRBV19 and TRBJ2-2, the complete variable domain is DGGITQSPKYLFRKEGQNVTLSCEQNLNHDAMYWYRQDPGQGLRLIYYSQIVNDFQKGDIAEGYSVSREKKESFPLTVTSAQKNPTAFYLCASSIGSTGELFFGEGSRLTVL.

The rearrangement links TRBV7-2 to TRBJ1-6; TRBD1 might be the D (5 bases). The ends were cut back, 5 bases at V and 9 bases at J, with 20 bases in the middle. CDR1 is SGHTA, CDR2 FQGNSA, per germline. This CDR3 has 16 residues. CDR3 residues: CASSVQGVVNTSPLHF. The CDR3 nucleotides read TGTGCCAGCAGCGTGCAGGGTGTGGTCAATACTTCACCCCTCCACTTT.

This chain joins TRBV6-5 and TRBJ1-2, with 9 bases that match TRBD1. The junction had 1 base not matched to a gene; V was cut back by 5 bases and J by 3 bases. This CDR3 spans 13 amino acids. From germline, CDR1 is MNHEY and CDR2 SVGAGI. Written as DNA, the CDR3 is TGTGCCAGCAGTAGGGACAGGGACTATGGCTACACCTTC. It is translated as CASSRDRDYGYTF.

The chain couples TRBV18 to TRBJ2-1; D possibly corresponds to TRBD1 (6 bases). V lost 1 base to trimming and J lost 6 bases, with 19 bases between them. In germline, CDR1 is KGHSH, CDR2 LQKENI. The CDR3 covers 17 residues. The CDR3 DNA sequence: TGTGCCAGCTCACCACAGGAACAAACGTTACAGGGCAATGAGCAGTTCTTC. Amino acid sequence: CASSPQEQTLQGNEQFF.

The rearrangement links TRBV30 to TRBJ1-5, with TRBD1 matching over 7 bases. This CDR3 is built from 13 residues. Germline V gene lookup returns CDR1 GTSNPN and CDR2 SVGIG (reference sequence). V shed 5 bases and J 0 bases; nucleotides not matched to a gene: 1. In DNA form, the CDR3 reads TGTGCCTGGGGGACAGATAGCAATCAGCCCCAGCATTTT. It yields the protein CAWGTDSNQPQHF.

This chain joins TRBV19 and TRBJ1-5; 7 bases line up with TRBD1. After removal of 5 bases from V and 7 bases from J, the junction contained 8 bases not matched to a gene. The V gene's germline CDR1 is LNHDA and CDR2 SQIVND (reference sequence). The CDR3 extends over 14 amino acids. CDR3 sequence (DNA): TGTGCCAGTAGTTCTCGACAGGGCGGGCAGCCCCAGCATTTT. Its protein product is CASSSRQGGQPQHF. The complete variable domain, with remaining parts taken from reference TRBV19 and TRBJ1-5, reads DGGITQSPKYLFRKEGQNVTLSCEQNLNHDAMYWYRQDPGQGLRLIYYSQIVNDFQKGDIAEGYSVSREKKESFPLTVTSAQKNPTAFYLCASSSRQGGQPQHFGDGTRLSIL.

This clone has more than one count but fewer than ten. The rearrangement uses TRBV30 and TRBJ1-2, with 11 bases aligning to TRBD1. Germline V lookup: CDR1 GTSNPN, CDR2 SVGIG (reference sequence). This CDR3 comprises 15 residues. With 5 bases clipped from V and 5 bases from J, the junction kept 10 bases outside the gene matches. This CDR3 reads CAWSARGTGGYGYTF. CDR3 nucleotide sequence: TGTGCCTGGTCTGCCCGGGGGACAGGGGGGTATGGCTACACCTTC.

V gene TRBV2 combines with J gene TRBJ2-7; D might be TRBD2 (6 bases). Germline loops: CDR1 SNHLY, CDR2 FYNNEI. CDR3 length: 17 amino acids. V shed 1 base and J shed 7 bases, with 23 bases lying between them. CDR3 nucleotides: TGTGCCAGCAGTGAAGAACTAGCCGGGGCCCAGACGTTGGAGCAGTACTTC. Its translation is CASSEELAGAQTLEQYF. The full variable domain, its missing parts supplied by reference TRBV2 and TRBJ2-7, is EPEVTQTPSHQVTQMGQEVILRCVPISNHLYFYWYRQILGQKVEFLVSFYNNEISEKSEIFDDQFSVERPDGSNFTLKIRSTKLEDSAMYFCASSEELAGAQTLEQYFGPGTRLTVT.

V gene TRBV9 combines with J gene TRBJ1-5; 10 bases align to TRBD1. The V and J ends lost 2 bases and 6 bases, in that order; junction bases with no gene match: 2. Per the germline V gene, CDR1 is SGDLS and CDR2 is YYNGEE. The CDR3 is 14 residues long. The CDR3 sequence: CASSVGQGFQPQHF. In DNA form, the CDR3 reads TGTGCCAGCAGCGTGGGACAGGGGTTTCAGCCCCAGCATTTT.

The gene calls are TRBV6-1 and TRBJ1-5; D may be TRBD1 (6 bases). Trimming cost V 7 bases and J 2 bases, with 9 bases left between them. The CDR3 has 13 residues. Germline V gene data show CDR1 as MNHNS and CDR2 as SASEGT. The CDR3 nucleotides read TGTGCCAGCACTGGGGGCGGCAATCAGCCCCAGCATTTT. It yields the protein CASTGGGNQPQHF.

J is TRBJ1-2 and V is TRBV2; TRBD1 matches 7 bases. The germline V gene encodes CDR1 SNHLY and CDR2 FYNNEI. This CDR3 is built from 15 residues. Trimming cost V 6 bases and J 4 bases; bases outside gene matches: 11. The CDR3 nucleotides read TGTGCCAGCAGAGCAGACAGGGAATCGGGCTATGGCTACACCTTC. Translating gives CASRADRESGYGYTF.

The chain employs TRBV14 and TRBJ2-3, with 9 bases that match TRBD1. V was pared by 0 bases and J by 5 bases, with 9 bases of the junction left unmatched. CDR3 length: 17 residues. Germline CDR1 and CDR2: SGHDN and FVKESK. The CDR3 region has the DNA TGTGCCAGCAGCCAAGATCGCCTCCGGGACAGGGTAGATACGCAGTATTTT. This encodes CASSQDRLRDRVDTQYF.

The CDR3 here is CASRRNNEQFF. The DNA of the CDR3 is TGTGCCAGCAGGCGGAACAATGAGCAGTTCTTC. V usage is TRBV6-4 and J usage is TRBJ2-1, with D unclear. Germline loops: CDR1 MRHNA, CDR2 SNTAGT. This CDR3 comprises 11 residues. V was cut by 6 bases and J by 5 bases, with 5 bases left in between.

The chain combines TRBV19 with TRBJ1-6; 7 bases align to TRBD1. CDR1 is LNHDA and CDR2 is SQIVND in the germline V gene (reference sequence). The CDR3 runs 15 residues. After removal of 0 bases from V and 7 bases from J, the junction contained 3 bases not matched to a gene. The CDR3 nucleotides read TGTGCCAGTAGTATAGATACAGGGGTAAATTCACCCCTCCACTTT. Translating gives CASSIDTGVNSPLHF.

The gene calls are TRBV5-1 and TRBJ2-1; TRBD1 matches 9 bases. This CDR3 is 16 amino acids long. In germline, CDR1 is SGHRS, CDR2 YFSETQ. Trimming cost V 4 bases and J 0 bases; bases outside gene matches: 5. The CDR3 DNA is TGCGCCAGCAGCCCGGGGGACAGGGACTCCTACAATGAGCAGTTCTTC. This codes for CASSPGDRDSYNEQFF. Full variable domain (missing parts from reference TRBV5-1 and TRBJ2-1): KAGVTQTPRYLIKTRGQQVTLSCSPISGHRSVSWYQQTPGQGLQFLFEYFSETQRNKGNFPGRFSGRQFSNSRSEMNVSTLELGDSALYLCASSPGDRDSYNEQFFGPGTRLTVL.